These 2 T cell receptor beta chains share one sample of origin, sequenced in a study of T cells in Graves' hyperthyroidism and ophthalmopathy. The CDR3 regions of TCR beta were amplified from RNA transcripts. The HTBI primer set served for first-round RT-PCR of the TCR CDR3. TCRdb re-derived calls from the multiplex PCR reads in MiXCR, one entry per CDR3 protein. The sample holds 500,000 to 750,000 distinct CDR3 sequences, 15% to 18% seen once. The material sequenced was blood. These receptor sequences come from a woman in her 30s with Graves' hyperthyroidism.

The CDR3 region has the DNA TGTGCCAGCAGGAAGGGAGTTTACGAGCAGTACTTC. It specifies CASRKGVYEQYF. This rearrangement joins TRBV28 to TRBJ2-7, with D possibly TRBD2 on 5 matching bases. In germline, CDR1 is MDHEN, CDR2 SYDVKM. This CDR3 region has 12 residues. The V end was cut by 6 bases, the J end by 4 bases, with 10 bases between.

The chain couples TRBV6-4 to TRBJ2-4; 8 bases align to TRBD1. The CDR3 extends over 18 amino acids. V gave up 5 bases and J gave up 0 bases; unmatched junction bases: 12. In germline, CDR1 is MRHNA, CDR2 SNTAGT. CDR3 in amino acids: CASSYGQGIELAKNIQYF. CDR3 DNA: TGTGCCAGCAGTTATGGACAGGGAATCGAACTAGCCAAAAACATTCAGTACTTC.